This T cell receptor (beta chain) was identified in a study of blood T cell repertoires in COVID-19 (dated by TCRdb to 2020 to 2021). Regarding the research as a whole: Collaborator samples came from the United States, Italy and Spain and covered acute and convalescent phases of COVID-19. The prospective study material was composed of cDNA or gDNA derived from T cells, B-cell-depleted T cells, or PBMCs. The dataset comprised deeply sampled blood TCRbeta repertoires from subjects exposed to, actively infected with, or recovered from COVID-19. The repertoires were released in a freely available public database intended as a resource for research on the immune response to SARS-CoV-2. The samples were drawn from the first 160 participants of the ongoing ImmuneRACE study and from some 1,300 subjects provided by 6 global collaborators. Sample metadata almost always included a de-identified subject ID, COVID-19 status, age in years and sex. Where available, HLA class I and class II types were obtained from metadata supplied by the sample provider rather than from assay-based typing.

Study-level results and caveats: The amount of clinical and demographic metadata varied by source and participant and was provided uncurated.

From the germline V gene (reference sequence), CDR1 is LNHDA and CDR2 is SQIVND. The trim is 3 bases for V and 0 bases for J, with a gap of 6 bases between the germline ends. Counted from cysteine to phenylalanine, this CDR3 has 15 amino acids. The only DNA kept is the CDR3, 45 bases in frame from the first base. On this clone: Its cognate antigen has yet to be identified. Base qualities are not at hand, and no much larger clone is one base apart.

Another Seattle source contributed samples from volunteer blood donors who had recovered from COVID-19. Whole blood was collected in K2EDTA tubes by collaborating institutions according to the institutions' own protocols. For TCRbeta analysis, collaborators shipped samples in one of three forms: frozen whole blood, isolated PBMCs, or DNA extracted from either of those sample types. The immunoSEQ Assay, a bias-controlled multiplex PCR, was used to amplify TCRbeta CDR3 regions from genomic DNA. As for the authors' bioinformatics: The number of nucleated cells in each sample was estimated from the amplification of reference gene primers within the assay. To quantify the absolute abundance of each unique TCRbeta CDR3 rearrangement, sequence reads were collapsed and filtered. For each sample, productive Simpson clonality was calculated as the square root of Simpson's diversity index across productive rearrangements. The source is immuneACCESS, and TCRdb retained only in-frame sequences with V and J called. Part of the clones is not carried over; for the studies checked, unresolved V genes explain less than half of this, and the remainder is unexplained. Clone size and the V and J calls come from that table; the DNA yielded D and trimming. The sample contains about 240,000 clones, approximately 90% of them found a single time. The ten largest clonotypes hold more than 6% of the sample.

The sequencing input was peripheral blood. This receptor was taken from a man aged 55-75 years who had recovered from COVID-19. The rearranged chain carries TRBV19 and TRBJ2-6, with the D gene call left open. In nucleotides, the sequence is TGTGCCAGTAGTATTCGGTACTCTGGGGCCAACGTCCTGACTTTC. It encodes CASSIRYSGANVLTF.